Below, 28 T cell receptor beta chains from the same sample are listed, as sequenced in a study of Ad26.COV2.S vaccination and SARS-CoV-2 variants. The table came from immunoSEQ multiplex PCR; TCRdb's copy has only in-frame clones and leaves some out. The data hold 320,000 or so clones, with about nine tenths observed a single time. Treatment reported: about 20 received Ad26.COV2.S at low or high dose, single or two shots; roughly five received placebo; per-sample allocation not given. The samples date from day 63 after the first vaccine or placebo injection. Specimen: peripheral blood, collected in a trial of Ad26.COV2.S vaccine versus placebo. The origin of the receptors is a person aged 18 to 59 who received the Ad26.COV2.S COVID-19 vaccine or a placebo.

The chain couples TRBV6-2 or TRBV6-3 to TRBJ2-3, with 7 bases aligning to TRBD1. The germline V gene has CDR1 MNHEY and CDR2 SVGEGT. The CDR3 is made up of 13 amino acids. With V trimmed by 6 bases and J by 5 bases, 5 bases remained unmatched. The CDR3 sequence: CASSLQGRDTQYF. The DNA for the CDR3 is TGTGCCAGCAGCTTACAGGGGAGAGATACGCAGTATTTT.

The chain recombines TRBV20-1 with TRBJ1-2; 8 bases are a match to TRBD1. V lost 5 bases to trimming and J lost 7 bases; unmatched junction nucleotides: 3. Germline V lookup: CDR1 DFQATT, CDR2 SNEGSKA (reference sequence). This CDR3 is built from 11 residues. This chain's CDR3 is CSADRGPGYTF. DNA for the CDR3: TGCAGTGCTGACAGGGGCCCTGGCTACACCTTC.

This clone was seen a few times. The chain carries TRBV5-1 and TRBJ1-2; no reliable D call. CDR3 size: 16 residues. V dropped 4 bases and J dropped 0 bases, with 16 bases sitting between them. Germline CDR1 and CDR2: SGHRS and YFSETQ. CDR3 bases: TGCGCCAGCAGCCCCCCCAGCAACTTAGCTAACTATGGCTACACCTTC. Encoded protein: CASSPPSNLANYGYTF.

The chain joins TRBV7-9 to TRBJ2-7; possible D gene TRBD2, 7 bases. The CDR3 length is 13 residues. CDR1 and CDR2 from the germline V gene are SEHNR and FQNEAQ (reference sequence). Trimming removed 6 bases at V and 4 bases at J, with 13 bases between. The CDR3 spells CASSGGDTYEQYV. The DNA of the CDR3 is TGTGCCAGCAGTGGGGGGGACACTTACGAGCAGTACGTC.

The gene calls are TRBV2 and TRBJ1-2, with no clear D. The germline V gene has CDR1 SNHLY and CDR2 FYNNEI. V lost 3 bases and J lost 4, with 15 bases in between. This CDR3 has 15 residues. CDR3 loop: CASSDPRGAPYGYTF. DNA for the CDR3: TGTGCCAGCAGTGACCCCCGAGGAGCCCCCTATGGCTACACCTTC.

The chain combines TRBV19 with TRBJ2-7; perhaps TRBD1 as D (5 bases). The CDR3 spans 13 residues. The V gene's germline CDR1 is LNHDA and CDR2 SQIVND (reference sequence). Trimming cost V 0 bases and J 5 bases, with 8 bases left between them. The CDR3 is CASSIDEDNEQYF. Here the CDR3 DNA reads TGTGCCAGTAGTATAGATGAGGACAACGAGCAGTACTTC. Full variable domain (remainder filled in from reference TRBV19 and TRBJ2-7): DGGITQSPKYLFRKEGQNVTLSCEQNLNHDAMYWYRQDPGQGLRLIYYSQIVNDFQKGDIAEGYSVSREKKESFPLTVTSAQKNPTAFYLCASSIDEDNEQYFGPGTRLTVT.

This clone was seen a single time. Sequence at one end of the junction differs from germline and may be a read error. The V gene is TRBV6-4, the J gene TRBJ2-5; D is perhaps TRBD1 or TRBD2 (5 bases each). The length of the CDR3 is 21 residues. Per the germline V gene, CDR1 is MRHNA and CDR2 is SNTAGT. CDR3 sequence reads: CASRDSRQLRVVVYGGETQYF. The CDR3 coding sequence is TGTGCCAGCAGGGACTCCCGGCAGTTAAGGGTTGTGGTCTATGGGGGAGAGACCCAGTACTTC.

This chain connects TRBV13 to TRBJ1-2; D is unresolved. Per the germline V gene, CDR1 is PRHDT and CDR2 is FYEKMQ (reference sequence). The CDR3 runs 14 residues. The V end was cut by 5 bases, the J end by 6 bases, with 16 bases between. The DNA for the CDR3 is TGTGCCAGCAGCGATGTGACACCCAGTGATGGCTACACCTTC. It is translated as CASSDVTPSDGYTF.

V is TRBV9 and J is TRBJ2-1, with a possible D match to TRBD2 (6 bases). Germline lookup yields CDR1 SGDLS and CDR2 YYNGEE. V was shortened by 2 bases and J by 5 bases, with 11 bases between the two germline ends. The CDR3 extends over 14 amino acids. CDR3 residues: CASSVLAENNEQFF. In DNA, the CDR3 is TGTGCCAGCAGCGTCTTAGCGGAAAACAATGAGCAGTTCTTC. The full variable domain, rest sourced from reference TRBV9 and TRBJ2-1, is DSGVTQTPKHLITATGQRVTLRCSPRSGDLSVYWYQQSLDQGLQFLIQYYNGEERAKGNILERFSAQQFPDLHSELNLSSLELGDSALYFCASSVLAENNEQFFGPGTRLTVL.

The genes are TRBV19 and TRBJ2-1, with 11 bases lining up with TRBD2. V shed 7 bases and J 9 bases; nucleotides not matched to a gene: 11. Germline V gene sequence: CDR1 LNHDA, CDR2 SQIVND (reference sequence). CDR3 length: 15 amino acids. DNA of the CDR3: TGTGCCAGTATTAAATATAGCGGGGGGGCGGCTGAGCAGTTCTTC. Encoded protein: CASIKYSGGAAEQFF.

The chain links TRBV30 to TRBJ2-3; 13 positions match TRBD2. CDR1 is GTSNPN, CDR2 SVGIG, per germline (reference sequence). J was trimmed by 6 bases and V by 3 bases; bases with no gene match: 6. The CDR3 covers 15 residues. The CDR3 sequence: CAWSGTSGELDTQYF. CDR3 DNA: TGTGCCTGGAGCGGGACTAGCGGGGAGTTGGATACGCAGTATTTT.

This clone was seen once. This chain links TRBV28 with TRBJ1-1; unclear D gene. Between the trimmed V and J ends, which lost 8 bases and 3 bases, there was a span of 10 bases. The CDR3 length is 12 residues. The germline V gene has CDR1 MDHEN and CDR2 SYDVKM. The CDR3 nucleotides are TGTGCCAGCGAAGGCAGCTACACTGAAGCTTTCTTT. The encoded protein is CASEGSYTEAFF.

This chain connects TRBV4-3 to TRBJ1-2, with a weak D call TRBD1 (5 bases). The germline V and J ends were trimmed by 4 bases and 8 bases, with 17 bases remaining between them. Looked up from germline, CDR1 is LGHNA and CDR2 is YSLEER. This CDR3 spans 14 amino acids. CDR3 amino acids: CASSPKTEVRGYTF. CDR3 coding DNA: TGCGCCAGCAGCCCTAAGACAGAGGTGCGAGGCTACACCTTC.

This chain uses TRBV4-3 with TRBJ1-1; D not certain. V was trimmed by 0 bases and J by 3 bases, leaving 11 bases between them. Germline V gives CDR1 LGHNA, CDR2 YSLEER. The length of the CDR3 is 15 residues. CDR3 DNA: TGCGCCAGCAGCCAAGACCCCGGAGGGTACACTGAAGCTTTCTTT. This sequence encodes CASSQDPGGYTEAFF.

CDR3 region: CASALTGQGTEQYV. CDR3 DNA: TGTGCCAGCGCCCTTACGGGGCAGGGGACCGAGCAGTACGTC. The chain recombines TRBV6-5 with TRBJ2-7; possibly TRBD1 for D (6 bases). The CDR3 is 14 amino acids. The germline V gene encodes CDR1 MNHEY and CDR2 SVGAGI. Trimming cost V 8 bases and J 6 bases, with 20 bases left between them.

The chain uses TRBV6-5 and TRBJ2-2; 7 positions agree with TRBD2. There are 14 residues in the CDR3. V lost 4 bases, J lost 7 bases, and 6 bases stayed unmatched. Per the germline V gene, CDR1 is MNHEY and CDR2 is SVGAGI. CDR3: CASSSTSRGGELFF. The CDR3, as DNA: TGTGCCAGCAGTTCGACTAGCCGTGGCGGGGAGCTGTTTTTT.

The genes are TRBV19 and TRBJ1-2; 7 bases match TRBD1. The CDR3 runs 16 residues. Germline-derived CDR1 and CDR2 are LNHDA and SQIVND (reference sequence). V lost 7 bases to trimming and J lost 5 bases; unmatched junction nucleotides: 16. This CDR3 reads CASTLSHRGNTYGYTF. DNA for the CDR3: TGTGCCAGTACTCTCTCACACAGGGGAAACACTTATGGCTACACCTTC.

The chain has TRBV19 and TRBJ2-1; 11 bases match TRBD1. V trimming: 3 bases; J trimming: 2 bases; junction bases outside the gene matches: 0. The CDR3 is made up of 15 amino acids. The germline CDR1 and CDR2 sequences are LNHDA and SQIVND (reference sequence). The CDR3 region has the DNA TGTGCCAGTAGTATGGACAGGGGGCCCTACAATGAGCAGTTCTTC. Amino acids: CASSMDRGPYNEQFF. The full variable domain, its missing parts supplied by reference TRBV19 and TRBJ2-1, is DGGITQSPKYLFRKEGQNVTLSCEQNLNHDAMYWYRQDPGQGLRLIYYSQIVNDFQKGDIAEGYSVSREKKESFPLTVTSAQKNPTAFYLCASSMDRGPYNEQFFGPGTRLTVL.

V usage is TRBV7-9 and J usage is TRBJ1-2; tentatively, D is TRBD1 (6 bases). In germline, CDR1 is SEHNR, CDR2 FQNEAQ (reference sequence). Trimming shortened V by 4 bases and J by 2 bases, and 17 bases separated the two germline ends. The CDR3 consists of 16 residues. The CDR3 region has the DNA TGTGCCAGCAGCTCAACCGGGACACACCTCAACTATGGCTACACCTTC. It yields the protein CASSSTGTHLNYGYTF.

This rearrangement joins TRBV5-4 to TRBJ1-2, with no clear D. Germline CDR1 reads SGHNT; CDR2 reads YYREEE (reference sequence). The V end lost 1 base, the J end lost 0 bases, and 16 bases lay between the germline ends. This CDR3 region has 17 residues. The CDR3 sequence is CASSLKPAGRANYGYTF. The CDR3, as DNA: TGTGCCAGCAGCTTGAAACCGGCAGGACGAGCTAACTATGGCTACACCTTC.

V is TRBV6-5 and J is TRBJ1-1, with TRBD1 matching 8 bases. Trimming at V came to 4 bases and at J to 8 bases, leaving 12 bases not matched to a gene. Per the germline V gene, CDR1 is MNHEY and CDR2 is SVGAGI. This CDR3 is 15 amino acids long. As DNA, the CDR3 is TGTGCCAGCAGTTCCGGGACAGGTCTTCGGGGAGAAGCTTTCTTT. Translated, it gives CASSSGTGLRGEAFF.

The chain is built from TRBV19 and TRBJ1-2, with D perhaps TRBD1 (5 bases). Germline values: CDR1 LNHDA, CDR2 SQIVND (reference sequence). V was cut by 1 base and J by 1 base, with 10 bases left in between. The CDR3 is 15 residues long. The CDR3 spells CASSIGDGVNYGYTF. The CDR3 DNA reads TGTGCCAGTAGTATAGGGGACGGCGTTAACTATGGCTACACCTTC.

This clone has just one count. This chain connects TRBV18 to TRBJ1-6; a weak D match, TRBD1 (5 bases). Trimming pared 6 bases from V and 6 bases from J, leaving 6 bases between. Germline V gene lookup returns CDR1 KGHSH and CDR2 LQKENI. The CDR3 has 12 residues. CDR3 sequence: CASSRANSPLHF. The CDR3 region has the DNA TGTGCCAGCTCCAGGGCTAATTCACCCCTCCACTTT.

The genes are TRBV4-3 and TRBJ1-1, with 7 bases lining up with TRBD1. The junction had 5 bases not matched to a gene; V was cut back by 1 base and J by 3 bases. CDR1 is LGHNA, CDR2 YSLEER, per germline. The CDR3 is made up of 15 amino acids. CDR3 DNA sequence: TGCGCCAGCAGCCAAGGGGGACAGTTCGACACTGAAGCTTTCTTT. It translates to CASSQGGQFDTEAFF.

This chain uses TRBV19 with TRBJ1-1, with D hard to call. Germline V gene data show CDR1 as LNHDA and CDR2 as SQIVND (reference sequence). V was clipped by 5 bases and J by 0 bases, with 10 bases between them. The CDR3 covers 14 residues. This CDR3 reads CASSYALMNTEAFF. The CDR3 nucleotides read TGTGCCAGTAGTTATGCATTAATGAACACTGAAGCTTTCTTT. Full variable domain (missing parts from reference TRBV19 and TRBJ1-1): DGGITQSPKYLFRKEGQNVTLSCEQNLNHDAMYWYRQDPGQGLRLIYYSQIVNDFQKGDIAEGYSVSREKKESFPLTVTSAQKNPTAFYLCASSYALMNTEAFFGQGTRLTVV.

The CDR3 DNA sequence: TGTGCCAGCAGCTTAGTAGGGGGGCTTGGAAACACCATATATTTT. Translating it yields CASSLVGGLGNTIYF. The chain recombines TRBV7-2 with TRBJ1-3, with TRBD1 as a possible D gene (6 bases). The CDR3 length is 15 residues. Looked up from germline, CDR1 is SGHTA and CDR2 is FQGNSA. V lost 1 base and J lost 3, with 10 bases in between.

The rearrangement joins TRBV5-8 to TRBJ2-1, with a possible D match to TRBD1 (5 bases). Trimming left V 2 bases short and J 5 bases short, with 14 bases between. Germline V gene data show CDR1 as SGHTS and CDR2 as YDEGEE. The CDR3 runs to 15 residues. Here the CDR3 DNA reads TGTGCCAGCAGCTTATTAGGGGATACGCACAATGAGCAGTTCTTC. Translation gives CASSLLGDTHNEQFF.

This clone was seen just once. The V gene is TRBV6-5, the J gene TRBJ1-5; D is possibly TRBD1 (5 bases). Deletions cut 2 bases from V and 3 bases from J, with 11 bases between. The V gene's germline CDR1 is MNHEY and CDR2 SVGAGI. CDR3 length: 15 amino acids. CDR3 bases: TGTGCCAGCAGTTACACAGGAGGGGTCAATCAGCCCCAGCATTTT. Protein product: CASSYTGGVNQPQHF.